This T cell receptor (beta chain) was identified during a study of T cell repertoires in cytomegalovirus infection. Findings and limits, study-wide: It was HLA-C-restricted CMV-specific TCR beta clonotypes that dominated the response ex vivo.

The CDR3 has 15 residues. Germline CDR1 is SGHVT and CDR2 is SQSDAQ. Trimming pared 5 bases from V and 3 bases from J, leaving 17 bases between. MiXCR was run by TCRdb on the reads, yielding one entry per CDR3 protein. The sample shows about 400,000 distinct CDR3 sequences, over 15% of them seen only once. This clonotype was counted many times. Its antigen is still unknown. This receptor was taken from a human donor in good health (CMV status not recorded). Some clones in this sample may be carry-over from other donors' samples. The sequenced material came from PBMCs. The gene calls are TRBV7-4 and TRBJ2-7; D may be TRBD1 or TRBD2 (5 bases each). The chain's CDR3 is CASSLVFAGSYEQYF. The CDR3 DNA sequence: TGTGCCAGCAGCCTCGTCTTTGCAGGGAGCTACGAGCAGTACTTC.